The clone carrying this T cell receptor (beta chain) was seen a few times. This CDR3 spans 11 amino acids. Per the germline V gene, CDR1 is SGDLS and CDR2 is YYNGEE. Deletions cut 0 bases from V and 9 bases from J, with 4 bases between. This sample was taken from a study of blood T cell repertoires in COVID-19. Cohorts were based on clinical histories the participants reported. Libraries were prepared by immunoSEQ multiplex PCR; TCRdb keeps only in-frame clonotypes and omits some of them. In the table there are hundreds of thousands of clones, 85% to 90% of which are singletons. The sequencing sample was made of PBMCs or T cells enriched from blood (not recorded which). This sequence was found in a man younger than 35 who had recovered from COVID-19. The J gene is TRBJ2-1, the V gene TRBV9; D unclear. CDR3 amino acids: CASSVAGEQFF. The CDR3 region has the DNA TGTGCCAGCAGCGTAGCGGGTGAGCAGTTCTTC.